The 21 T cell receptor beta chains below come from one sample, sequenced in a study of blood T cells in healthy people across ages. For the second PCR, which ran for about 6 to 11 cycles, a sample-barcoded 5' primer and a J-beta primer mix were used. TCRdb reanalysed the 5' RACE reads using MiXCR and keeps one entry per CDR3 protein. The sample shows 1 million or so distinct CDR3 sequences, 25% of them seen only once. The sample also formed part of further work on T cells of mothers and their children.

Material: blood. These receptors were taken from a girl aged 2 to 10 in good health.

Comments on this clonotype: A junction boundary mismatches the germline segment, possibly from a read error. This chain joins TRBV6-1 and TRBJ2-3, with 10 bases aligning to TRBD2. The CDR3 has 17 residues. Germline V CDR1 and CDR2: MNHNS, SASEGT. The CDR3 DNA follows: TGTGCCAGCAGCTCCGTTTGGACTAGCGGAAGCACAGATACGCGGTATTTT. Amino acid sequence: CASSSVWTSGSTDTRYF.

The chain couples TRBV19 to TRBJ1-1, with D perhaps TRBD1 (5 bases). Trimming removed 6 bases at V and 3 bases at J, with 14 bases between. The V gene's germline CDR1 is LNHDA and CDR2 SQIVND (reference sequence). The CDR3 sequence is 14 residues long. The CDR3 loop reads CASSRIRVDTEAFF. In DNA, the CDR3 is TGTGCCAGTAGCCGCATCAGGGTCGACACTGAAGCTTTCTTT.

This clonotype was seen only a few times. This chain's CDR3 is CASSPSRAWSNQPQHF. CDR3 bases: TGTGCCAGCAGCCCGAGCCGCGCATGGAGCAATCAGCCCCAGCATTTT. The chain has TRBV6-1 and TRBJ1-5; D not resolved. The CDR3 has 16 amino acids. In germline, CDR1 is MNHNS, CDR2 SASEGT. The germline V and J ends were trimmed by 6 bases and 1 base, with 16 bases remaining between them.

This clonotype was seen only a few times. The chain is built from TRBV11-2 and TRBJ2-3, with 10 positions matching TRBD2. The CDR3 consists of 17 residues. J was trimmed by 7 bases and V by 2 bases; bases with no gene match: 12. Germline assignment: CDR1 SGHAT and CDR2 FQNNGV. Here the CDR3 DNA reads TGTGCCAGCAGCTTAAGGGTACTAGCGGGGCGGGGAAATACGCAGTATTTT. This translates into CASSLRVLAGRGNTQYF.

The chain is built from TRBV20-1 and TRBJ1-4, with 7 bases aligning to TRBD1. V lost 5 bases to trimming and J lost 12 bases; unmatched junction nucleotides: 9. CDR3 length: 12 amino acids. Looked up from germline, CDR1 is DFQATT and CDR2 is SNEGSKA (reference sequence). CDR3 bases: TGCAGTGCTGGGGACAGCCTGAAGGAACTGTTTTTT. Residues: CSAGDSLKELFF.

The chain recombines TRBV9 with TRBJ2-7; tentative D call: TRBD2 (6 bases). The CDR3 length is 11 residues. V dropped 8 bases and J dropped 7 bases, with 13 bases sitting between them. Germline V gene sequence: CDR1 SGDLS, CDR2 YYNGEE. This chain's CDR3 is CARGRMREQYF. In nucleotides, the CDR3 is TGTGCCAGGGGGAGGATGCGGGAGCAGTACTTC.

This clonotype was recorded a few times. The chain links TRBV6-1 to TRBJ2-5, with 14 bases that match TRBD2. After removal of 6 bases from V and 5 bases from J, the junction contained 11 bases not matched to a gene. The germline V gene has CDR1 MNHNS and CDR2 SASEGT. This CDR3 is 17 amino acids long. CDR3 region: CASSPGTSGSTGETQYF. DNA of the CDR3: TGTGCCAGCAGCCCGGGGACTAGCGGGAGTACGGGGGAGACCCAGTACTTC.

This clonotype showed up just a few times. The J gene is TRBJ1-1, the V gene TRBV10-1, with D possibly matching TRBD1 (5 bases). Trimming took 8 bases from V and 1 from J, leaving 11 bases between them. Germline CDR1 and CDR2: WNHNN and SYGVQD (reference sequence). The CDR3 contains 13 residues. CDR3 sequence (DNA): TGCGCCAGCCAAGATCAGGGGAACACTGAAGCTTTCTTT. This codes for CASQDQGNTEAFF.

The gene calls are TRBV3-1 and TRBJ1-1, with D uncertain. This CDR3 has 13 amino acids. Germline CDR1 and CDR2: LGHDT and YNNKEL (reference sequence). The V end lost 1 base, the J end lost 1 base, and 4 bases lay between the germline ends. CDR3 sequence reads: CASSQVQNTEAFF. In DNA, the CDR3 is TGTGCCAGCAGCCAAGTACAGAACACTGAAGCTTTCTTT.

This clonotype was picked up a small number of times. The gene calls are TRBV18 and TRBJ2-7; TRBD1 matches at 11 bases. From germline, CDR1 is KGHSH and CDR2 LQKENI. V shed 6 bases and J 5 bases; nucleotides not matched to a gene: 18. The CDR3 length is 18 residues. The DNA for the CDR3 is TGTGCCAGCTCCAATCGCGGGGACAGGGGGGAGTTTGTCGACGAGCAGTACTTC. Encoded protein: CASSNRGDRGEFVDEQYF.

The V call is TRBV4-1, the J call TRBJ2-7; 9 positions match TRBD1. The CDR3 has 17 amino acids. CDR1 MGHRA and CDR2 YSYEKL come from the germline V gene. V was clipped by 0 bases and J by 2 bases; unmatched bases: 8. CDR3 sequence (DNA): TGCGCCAGCAGCCAAGATCAGGGACAGGGTAATCCCTACGAGCAGTACTTC. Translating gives CASSQDQGQGNPYEQYF.

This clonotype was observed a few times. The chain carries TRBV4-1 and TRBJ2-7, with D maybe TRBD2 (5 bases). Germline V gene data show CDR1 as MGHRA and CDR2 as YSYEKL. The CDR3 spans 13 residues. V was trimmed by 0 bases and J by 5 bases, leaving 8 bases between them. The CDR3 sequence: CASSQDEGDEQYF. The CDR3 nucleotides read TGCGCCAGCAGCCAAGATGAGGGAGACGAGCAGTACTTC.

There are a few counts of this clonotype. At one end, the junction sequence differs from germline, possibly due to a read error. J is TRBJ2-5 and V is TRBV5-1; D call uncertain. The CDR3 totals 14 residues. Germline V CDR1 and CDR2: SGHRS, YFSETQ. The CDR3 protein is CASSANSAQETLYF. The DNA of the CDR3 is TGCGCCAGCAGCGCGAACAGCGCCCAAGAGACCCTGTACTTC.

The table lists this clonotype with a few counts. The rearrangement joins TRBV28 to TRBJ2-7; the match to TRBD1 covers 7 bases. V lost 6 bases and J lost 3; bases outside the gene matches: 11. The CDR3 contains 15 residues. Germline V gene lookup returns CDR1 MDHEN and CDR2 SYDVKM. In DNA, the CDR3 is TGTGCCAGCAGCCTTCTCCCCCGACAGGGCTACGAGCAGTACTTC. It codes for CASSLLPRQGYEQYF.

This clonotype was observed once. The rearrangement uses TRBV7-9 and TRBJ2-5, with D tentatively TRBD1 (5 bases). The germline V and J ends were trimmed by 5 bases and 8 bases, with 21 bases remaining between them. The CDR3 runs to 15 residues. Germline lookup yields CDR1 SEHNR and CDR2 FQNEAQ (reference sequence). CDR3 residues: CASSPVLQGKRTQYF. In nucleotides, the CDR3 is TGTGCCAGCAGCCCAGTCCTTCAGGGAAAGAGAACCCAGTACTTC.

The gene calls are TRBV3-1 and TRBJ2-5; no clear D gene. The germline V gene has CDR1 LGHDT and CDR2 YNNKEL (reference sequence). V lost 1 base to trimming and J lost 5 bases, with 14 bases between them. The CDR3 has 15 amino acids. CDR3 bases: TGTGCCAGCAGCCAAGGAAAAAGGAAAGGGGAGACCCAGTACTTC. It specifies CASSQGKRKGETQYF.

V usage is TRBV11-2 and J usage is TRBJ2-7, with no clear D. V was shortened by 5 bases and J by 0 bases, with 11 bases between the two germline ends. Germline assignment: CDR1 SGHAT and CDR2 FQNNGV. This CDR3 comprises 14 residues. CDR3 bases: TGTGCCAGCAGCACAGTGACGAGCTCCTACGAGCAGTACTTC. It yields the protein CASSTVTSSYEQYF.

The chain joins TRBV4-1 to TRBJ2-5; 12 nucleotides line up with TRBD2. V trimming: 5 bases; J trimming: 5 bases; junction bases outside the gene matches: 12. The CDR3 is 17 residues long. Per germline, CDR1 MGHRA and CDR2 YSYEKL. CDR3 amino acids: CASSNKGLAGGRETQYF. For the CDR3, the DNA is TGCGCCAGCAGCAACAAGGGGCTAGCGGGAGGGCGGGAGACCCAGTACTTC.

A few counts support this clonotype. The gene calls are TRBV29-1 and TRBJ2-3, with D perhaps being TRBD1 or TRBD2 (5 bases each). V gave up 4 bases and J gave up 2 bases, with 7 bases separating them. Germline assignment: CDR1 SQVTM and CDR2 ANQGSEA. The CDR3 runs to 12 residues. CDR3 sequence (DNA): TGCAGCGTTGGGGACGTCACAGATACGCAGTATTTT. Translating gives CSVGDVTDTQYF.

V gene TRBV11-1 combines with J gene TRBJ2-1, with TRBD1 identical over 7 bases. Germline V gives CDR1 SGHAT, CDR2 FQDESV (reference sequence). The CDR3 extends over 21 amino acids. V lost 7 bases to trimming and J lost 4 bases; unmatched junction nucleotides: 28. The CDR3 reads CASNVRPDRQYRDATYNEQFF. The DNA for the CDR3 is TGTGCCAGCAACGTCCGTCCGGACAGGCAGTACAGGGACGCCACTTACAATGAGCAGTTCTTC.

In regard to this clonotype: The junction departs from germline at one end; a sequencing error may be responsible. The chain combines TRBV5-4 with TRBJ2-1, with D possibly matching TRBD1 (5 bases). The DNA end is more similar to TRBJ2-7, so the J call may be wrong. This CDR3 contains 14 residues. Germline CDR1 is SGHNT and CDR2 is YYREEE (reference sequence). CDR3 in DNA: TGTGCCTGCAGCCTCGTTGACAGCTCCTACGAGCAGTACTTC. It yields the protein CACSLVDSSYEQYF.